This T cell receptor beta chain was captured by sequencing in a study of cytomegalovirus exposure and HLA in healthy donors. Across the study: Across under 450 genotyped donors, approximately 81% landed in the Caucasian-associated ancestry cluster. Findings and caveats of the study: Some V segments, TRBV6-2 and TRBV6-3 among them, were indistinguishable and were therefore excluded. It was taken for granted in presence/absence analyses that sequencing depth across donors was roughly uniform.

With regard to this clone: What it binds is unknown.

The V gene's germline CDR1 is SQVTM and CDR2 ANQGSEA. The CDR3 loop spans 14 amino acids. The ends lost 7 bases at V and 0 bases at J; junction bases unmatched: 6. The PCR used 60 Vbeta and 13 Jbeta primers. Clones were sequenced by immunoSEQ multiplex PCR, and TCRdb holds only the in-frame ones, with some missing. This table holds 150,000 to 200,000 clones, approximately 88% found once. Specimen: PBMCs. This TCR was sampled from a boy aged 5-17 years in good health and CMV-seronegative. The chain recombines TRBV29-1 with TRBJ2-1; TRBD2 matches at 7 bases. CDR3 in DNA: TGCAGCGGCGGGAGACGCCTCTCCTACAATGAGCAGTTCTTC. This codes for CSGGRRLSYNEQFF.